The text below deals with one T cell receptor beta chain. The antigen is unknown. Trimming removed 6 bases at V and 5 bases at J, with 16 bases between. Germline V gene sequence: CDR1 WSHSY, CDR2 SAAADI. The CDR3 loop spans 14 amino acids. This specimen comes from a study of siplizumab effects on memory and regulatory T cells. General study findings and limits: Naive T cells were seen as more diverse than memory cells and as major alloresponse contributors.

Assays were performed on 9.7 x 10^4 or so TCR templates per sample. Data came from immunoSEQ multiplex PCR; TCRdb stores just in-frame clones and leaves some out. The table shows about 40,000 clones, with about 90% occurring only once. The origin of this receptor is a human donor in good health. The J gene is TRBJ1-2, the V gene TRBV10-2, with D possibly being TRBD1 (5 bases). What was sequenced was naive CD4+ T cells sorted from blood. CDR3 loop: CASSVSGDSYGYTF. The CDR3 nucleotides read TGCGCCAGCAGCGTCTCTGGGGACTCTTATGGCTACACCTTC.